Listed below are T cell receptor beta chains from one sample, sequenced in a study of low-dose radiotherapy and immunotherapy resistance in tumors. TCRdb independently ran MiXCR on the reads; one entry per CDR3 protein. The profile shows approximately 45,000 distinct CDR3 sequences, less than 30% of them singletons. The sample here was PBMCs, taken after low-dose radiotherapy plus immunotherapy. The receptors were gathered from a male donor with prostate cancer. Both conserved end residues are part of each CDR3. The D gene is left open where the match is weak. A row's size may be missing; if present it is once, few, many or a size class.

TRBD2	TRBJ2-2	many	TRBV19	TGTGCCAGTAGTATAGCTAGCGGGAACACCGGGGAGCTGTTTTTT	CASSIASGNTGELFF
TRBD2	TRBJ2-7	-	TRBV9	TGTGCCAGCAGCGTAGGCGGGAGGGATACCTACGAGCAGTACTTC	CASSVGGRDTYEQYF
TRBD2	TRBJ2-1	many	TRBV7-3	TGTGCCAGCAGCCCCGGGACTAGGTCCTACAATGAGCAGTTCTTC	CASSPGTRSYNEQFF
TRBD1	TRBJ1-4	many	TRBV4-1	TGCGCCAGCAGCCGAAGGTATGGGGGACAGCCTAATGAAAAACTGTTTTTT	CASSRRYGGQPNEKLFF
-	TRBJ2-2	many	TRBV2	TGTGCCAGCAGGGGAGTCAGGGCAGCGACCGGGGAGCTGTTTTTT	CASRGVRAATGELFF
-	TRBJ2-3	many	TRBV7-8	TGTGCCAGCAGCTTCGGCCCGCGGGATACGCAGTATTTT	CASSFGPRDTQYF
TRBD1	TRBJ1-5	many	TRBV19	TGTGCCAGTAGTACCGGGACAGGGGCCAATCAGCCCCAGCATTTT	CASSTGTGANQPQHF
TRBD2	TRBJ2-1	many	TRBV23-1	TGCGCCAGCAGTCAATACCCCCAAAGCGGGAGGTCCTACAATGAGCAGTTCTTC	CASSQYPQSGRSYNEQFF
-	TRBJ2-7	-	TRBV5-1	TGCGCCAGCAGCTTGGGGGTGAAGGGGAGCTCCTACGAGCAGTACTTC	CASSLGVKGSSYEQYF
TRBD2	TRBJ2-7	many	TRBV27	TGTGCCAGCAGCCGCGCGGGGGGGACCTACGAGCAGTACTTC	CASSRAGGTYEQYF
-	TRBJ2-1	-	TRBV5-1	TGTGCCAGCAGCTTGGTTCCGGTCTCTGAGCAGTTCTTC	CASSLVPVSEQFF
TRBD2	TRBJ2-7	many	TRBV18	TGTGCCAGCTCAGCTCCGGGAGGGCGGACCTCCTACGAGCAGTACTTC	CASSAPGGRTSYEQYF
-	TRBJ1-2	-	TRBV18	TGTGCCAGCTCACCGGGAGGGTTCTATGGCTACACCTTC	CASSPGGFYGYTF
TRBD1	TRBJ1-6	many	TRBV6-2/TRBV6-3	TGTGCCAGCAGTTCTCAAAGACCGGGACAGATTAGCTCCTATAATTCACCCCTCCACTTT	CASSSQRPGQISSYNSPLHF
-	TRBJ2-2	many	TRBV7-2	TGTGCCAGCAGCTTACAGTTAATAGCGGGGGAGCTGTTTTTT	CASSLQLIAGELFF
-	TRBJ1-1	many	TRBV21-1	TGTGCCAGCAGCAAAGAGGAGGGGAGACCGACTGAAGCTTTCTTT	CASSKEEGRPTEAFF
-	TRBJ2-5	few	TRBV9	TGTGCCAGCAGCGTCCAGCCGCTGCAAGAGACCCAGTACTTC	CASSVQPLQETQYF
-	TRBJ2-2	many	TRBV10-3	TGTGCCATCAGTGGTGGGACGGTGAACACCGGGGAGCTGTTTTTT	CAISGGTVNTGELFF
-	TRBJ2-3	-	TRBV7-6	TGTGCCAGCAGCTTAGCGTTACAGACAGATACGCAGTATTTT	CASSLALQTDTQYF
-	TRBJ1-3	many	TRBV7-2	TGTGCCAGCAGCCCCCCAGGGGCTGGAAACACCATATATTTT	CASSPPGAGNTIYF
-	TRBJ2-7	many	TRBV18	TGTGCCAGCTCACAACGGGGACTTTCCTACGAGCAGTACTTC	CASSQRGLSYEQYF
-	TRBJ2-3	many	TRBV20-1	TGCAGTGCTAGCCTGGACAGCACAGATACGCAGTATTTT	CSASLDSTDTQYF
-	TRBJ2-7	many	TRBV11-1	TGTGCCAGCAGCTTAGAGCGGCAGGTCTACGAGCAGTACTTC	CASSLERQVYEQYF
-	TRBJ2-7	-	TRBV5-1	TGCGCCAGCAGCCAGGTTTCGGGGGCATCGCACGAGCAGTACTTC	CASSQVSGASHEQYF
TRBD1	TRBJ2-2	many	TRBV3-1	TGTGCCAGCAGCCACCGGGACAGGGATGAGCTGTTTTTT	CASSHRDRDELFF
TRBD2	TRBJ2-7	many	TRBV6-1	TGTGCCAGCAGTGCACTAGCGGGAGATGGCGTGTACGAGCAGTACTTC	CASSALAGDGVYEQYF
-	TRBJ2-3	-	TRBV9	TGTGCCAGCAGCGTAATGGGGACGGGCGTCGGAGATACGCAGTATTTT	CASSVMGTGVGDTQYF
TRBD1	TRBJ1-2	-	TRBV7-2	TGTGCCAGCAGCTTAGTGACAGGGAAGGAATATGGCTACACCTTC	CASSLVTGKEYGYTF
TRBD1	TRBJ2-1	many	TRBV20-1	TGCAGTGCTAGAAATCCGGACAGGGGCCATGAGCAGTTCTTC	CSARNPDRGHEQFF
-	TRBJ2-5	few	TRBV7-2	TGTGCCAGCAGCTTTGGCCTCTTAGAGACCCAGTACTTC	CASSFGLLETQYF
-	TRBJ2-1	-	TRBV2	TGTGCCAGCAGGGCCGGTTACAATGAGCAGTTCTTC	CASRAGYNEQFF
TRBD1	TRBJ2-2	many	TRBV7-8	TGTGCCAGCAGCAACGGACAGGGCTTTACCGGGGAGCTGTTTTTT	CASSNGQGFTGELFF
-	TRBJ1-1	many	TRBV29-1	TGCAGCGGGCAGGGACCGGGGAACACTGAAGCTTTCTTT	CSGQGPGNTEAFF
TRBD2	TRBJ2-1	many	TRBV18	TGTGCCAGCTCACTTGAAAACCCGGGGGGGTCGAGGAATGAGCAGTTCTTC	CASSLENPGGSRNEQFF